This section outlines one T cell receptor (beta chain) sequence together with its context. The V and J ends lost 5 bases and 10 bases, in that order; junction bases with no gene match: 8. This CDR3 has 14 residues. Germline V gives CDR1 DFQATT, CDR2 SNEGSKA (reference sequence). cDNA molecules, individually, were tagged with unique molecular identifiers. Each CDR3 protein is one row after TCRdb ran MiXCR on the 5' RACE reads. The sample has roughly 50,000 distinct CDR3 sequences, approximately 8% seen once. The data derive from a study of early T cells in non-severe SARS-CoV-2 infection. This TCR derives from an adult who was a healthcare worker with PCR-confirmed SARS-CoV-2 infection or an uninfected control (not recorded which). The J gene is TRBJ1-4, the V gene TRBV20-1, with 12 bases matching TRBD1. The sequenced material came from whole blood. In nucleotides, the CDR3 is TGCAGTGCTGGACCCGGGACAGGGGGCGGAAAACTGTTTTTT. Its translation: CSAGPGTGGGKLFF.